A selection of T cell receptor beta chains follows, all from one sample in a study of beta chain features in type 1 diabetes. The data were produced by immunoSEQ multiplex PCR, yet TCRdb's version contains in-frame clones alone and is incomplete. The repertoire consists of around 650,000 clones, with 9.5% to 15% occurring once and the leading ten covering 0.095% to 0.15%. Sequenced input: naive CD4+ T cells from blood. These receptors all stem from a man aged 25 to 45 with type 1 diabetes. Both conserved end residues are part of each CDR3. A D gene is named only where the DNA matches it firmly. A clone size is listed for some rows: how often the clone was seen (once, few, many), or a class if it is expanded.

CDR3aa | CDR3nt | j_gene | d_gene | v_gene | abundance
CSVRTVTYEQYF | TGCAGCGTTCGGACGGTGACCTACGAGCAGTACTTC | TRBJ2-7 | NA | TRBV29-1 | NA
CASSMIRGQNYGYTF | TGTGCCAGTAGTATGATCCGGGGGCAGAACTATGGCTACACCTTC | TRBJ1-2 | NA | TRBV19 | NA
CASSLDRQGENSPLHF | TGCGCCAGCAGCTTGGACAGACAGGGTGAGAATTCACCCCTCCACTTT | TRBJ1-6 | TRBD1 | TRBV5-1 | few
CASSFPQGAETQYF | TGTGCCAGCAGCTTCCCACAGGGCGCCGAGACCCAGTACTTC | TRBJ2-5 | NA | TRBV7-2 | NA
CASRRAGFQYF | TGTGCCAGTAGGAGAGCCGGGTTCCAGTATTTT | TRBJ2-3 | NA | TRBV19 | NA
CASKSRGGVYGYNEQFF | TGTGCCAGCAAGTCGCGGGGGGGCGTCTACGGCTACAATGAGCAGTTCTTC | TRBJ2-1 | TRBD2 | TRBV27 | few
CASSPAPGQGGETQYF | TGTGCCAGCAGCCCTGCCCCGGGACAGGGAGGGGAGACCCAGTACTTC | TRBJ2-5 | TRBD1 | TRBV7-3 | NA
CASSRSQEGGMVYGYTF | TGTGCCAGCAGCCGGTCCCAGGAAGGGGGGATGGTGTATGGCTACACCTTC | TRBJ1-2 | NA | TRBV9 | few
CASEGRVNEQFF | TGTGCCAGCGAGGGCAGGGTCAATGAGCAGTTCTTC | TRBJ2-1 | NA | TRBV28 | few
CASSPPGTDTQYF | TGTGCCAGCTCACCACCCGGCACAGATACGCAGTATTTT | TRBJ2-3 | NA | TRBV18 | few
CASSLLGADTQYF | TGTGCCAGCAGCCTCCTAGGGGCAGATACGCAGTATTTT | TRBJ2-3 | NA | TRBV7-9 | NA
CASSHAVNYGYTF | TGTGCCAGCAGCCACGCGGTGAACTATGGCTACACCTTC | TRBJ1-2 | NA | TRBV9 | NA
CASSASQGVNQPQHF | TGTGCCAGCAGCGCCTCACAGGGAGTCAATCAGCCCCAGCATTTT | TRBJ1-5 | NA | TRBV9 | few
CASTRIPGETQYF | TGTGCCAGTACCCGGATTCCTGGGGAGACCCAGTACTTC | TRBJ2-5 | NA | TRBV19 | few
CSGGGSSDTQYF | TGCAGCGGTGGGGGCAGTTCAGATACGCAGTATTTT | TRBJ2-3 | NA | TRBV29-1 | NA
CASSKEGDRSYNEQFF | TGTGCCAGCAGCAAAGAGGGAGATCGCTCCTACAATGAGCAGTTCTTC | TRBJ2-1 | NA | TRBV5-4 | few
CASSPQGSGNEKLFF | TGTGCCAGCAGTCCTCAGGGCTCGGGTAATGAAAAACTGTTTTTT | TRBJ1-4 | NA | TRBV11-2 | NA
CASSYSGQGYGYTF | TGTGCCAGCAGTTACTCCGGACAAGGCTATGGCTACACCTTC | TRBJ1-2 | NA | TRBV6-5 | NA
CASGTPLQGGYTF | TGTGCTAGTGGTACGCCCCTCCAGGGAGGCTACACCTTC | TRBJ1-2 | NA | TRBV12-5 | NA
CASSQVGRGKQYF | TGTGCCAGCAGCCAAGTAGGTAGGGGAAAGCAGTACTTC | TRBJ2-7 | NA | TRBV14 | few
CASSLASVPQETQYF | TGCGCCAGCAGCTTGGCCTCAGTCCCCCAAGAGACCCAGTACTTC | TRBJ2-5 | NA | TRBV5-1 | few
CASSEGGDTEAFF | TGTGCCAGCAGTGAAGGAGGTGACACTGAAGCTTTCTTT | TRBJ1-1 | NA | TRBV6-1 | NA
CASSSAYNEQFF | TGTGCCAGCAGCTCCGCCTACAATGAGCAGTTCTTC | TRBJ2-1 | NA | TRBV11-2 | few
CASSPDRGNSPLHF | TGTGCCAGCAGCCCGGACAGGGGAAATTCACCCCTCCACTTT | TRBJ1-6 | TRBD1 | TRBV6-6 | NA
CASSYGGNQPQHF | TGTGCCAGCAGTTACGGCGGGAATCAGCCCCAGCATTTT | TRBJ1-5 | NA | TRBV6-6 | NA
CASSPTRGTPYEQYF | TGTGCCAGCTCACCAACTAGGGGTACCCCGTACGAGCAGTACTTC | TRBJ2-7 | NA | TRBV18 | NA
CASSYAGQGTGELFF | TGTGCCAGCAGTTACGCGGGACAAGGCACCGGGGAGCTGTTTTTT | TRBJ2-2 | NA | TRBV6-5 | few
CASSQDSGTGTVKDTQYF | TGTGCCAGCAGCCAAGATTCAGGGACAGGGACAGTAAAAGATACGCAGTATTTT | TRBJ2-3 | TRBD1 | TRBV4-2 | few
CASSSSASGANVLTF | TGTGCCAGCAGCTCTTCAGCTTCTGGGGCCAACGTCCTGACTTTC | TRBJ2-6 | NA | TRBV7-2 | few
CASSPLRERSPLHF | TGTGCCAGCAGCCCTTTGAGAGAACGTTCACCCCTCCACTTT | TRBJ1-6 | NA | TRBV14 | few
CAISESTGSETQYF | TGTGCCATCAGTGAGTCTACGGGGAGCGAGACCCAGTACTTC | TRBJ2-5 | NA | TRBV10-3 | few
CASSWGQADYGYTF | TGTGCCAGCAGTTGGGGACAGGCGGACTATGGCTACACCTTC | TRBJ1-2 | TRBD1 | TRBV2 | few
CASSPSGGGYNQPQHF | TGTGCCAGCAGTCCATCCGGGGGGGGCTACAATCAGCCCCAGCATTTT | TRBJ1-5 | NA | TRBV25-1 | NA
CASSRGSGANVLTF | TGTGCCAGCAGCAGGGGGTCTGGGGCCAACGTCCTGACTTTC | TRBJ2-6 | TRBD1 | TRBV2 | few
CASRRLPTNEKLFF | TGTGCCAGCAGGCGTCTTCCAACTAATGAAAAACTGTTTTTT | TRBJ1-4 | NA | TRBV2 | NA
CASSLVPGATEDTQYF | TGTGCCAGCAGCTTAGTTCCGGGGGCGACTGAAGATACGCAGTATTTT | TRBJ2-3 | NA | TRBV7-2 | NA
CAWSPSDNQPQHF | TGTGCCTGGAGCCCCTCCGATAATCAGCCCCAGCATTTT | TRBJ1-5 | NA | TRBV30 | NA
CASREENEQFF | TGTGCCAGCAGGGAAGAGAATGAGCAGTTCTTC | TRBJ2-1 | NA | TRBV28 | NA
CASSRLDQETQYF | TGTGCCAGCTCCCGACTAGACCAAGAGACCCAGTACTTC | TRBJ2-5 | NA | TRBV18 | NA
CSVVLAGYNEQFF | TGCAGCGTGGTACTAGCGGGGTACAATGAGCAGTTCTTC | TRBJ2-1 | TRBD2 | TRBV29-1 | NA
CASSPGLATINEQFF | TGTGCCAGCAGCCCGGGACTAGCAACGATCAATGAGCAGTTCTTC | TRBJ2-1 | TRBD2 | TRBV14 | few
CASMSKPQGGGDEQFF | TGCGCCAGCATGTCCAAACCACAGGGGGGTGGTGATGAGCAGTTCTTC | TRBJ2-1 | TRBD1 | TRBV5-1 | NA
CAISGDPSAPQHF | TGTGCCATCAGTGGGGACCCCTCAGCGCCCCAGCATTTT | TRBJ1-5 | NA | TRBV10-3 | NA
CASSRDGGPWDYGYTF | TGTGCCAGCAGCCGGGACGGCGGACCATGGGACTATGGCTACACCTTC | TRBJ1-2 | NA | TRBV5-4 | few
CASSSGTGYEQYF | TGTGCCAGCTCCTCCGGGACAGGGTACGAGCAGTACTTC | TRBJ2-7 | TRBD1 | TRBV18 | few
CASSDGGVGYTF | TGTGCCAGCAGTGATGGAGGAGTCGGCTACACCTTC | TRBJ1-2 | NA | TRBV2 | few
CASSSGTATGELFF | TGCGCCAGCAGCTCCGGGACAGCCACCGGGGAGCTGTTTTTT | TRBJ2-2 | TRBD1 | TRBV5-1 | few
CASSSLNWGVNTGELFF | TGTGCCAGCAGCTCCCTCAATTGGGGGGTGAACACCGGGGAGCTGTTTTTT | TRBJ2-2 | NA | TRBV13 | many
CASGLFEQFF | TGTGCTAGTGGTTTGTTCGAGCAGTTCTTC | TRBJ2-1 | NA | TRBV12-5 | few
CASSPGQDGTDTQYF | TGTGCCAGCAGCCCAGGACAGGATGGTACAGATACGCAGTATTTT | TRBJ2-3 | TRBD1 | TRBV9 | few
CASSHGTGEETQYF | TGCGCCAGCAGCCACGGGACAGGGGAAGAGACCCAGTACTTC | TRBJ2-5 | TRBD1 | TRBV4-3 | NA
CASSLGQNYGYTF | TGTGCCAGCAGCTTAGGGCAGAACTATGGCTACACCTTC | TRBJ1-2 | NA | TRBV7-9 | few
CASSIQLQETQYF | TGTGCCAGTAGTATACAGCTACAAGAGACCCAGTACTTC | TRBJ2-5 | NA | TRBV19 | few